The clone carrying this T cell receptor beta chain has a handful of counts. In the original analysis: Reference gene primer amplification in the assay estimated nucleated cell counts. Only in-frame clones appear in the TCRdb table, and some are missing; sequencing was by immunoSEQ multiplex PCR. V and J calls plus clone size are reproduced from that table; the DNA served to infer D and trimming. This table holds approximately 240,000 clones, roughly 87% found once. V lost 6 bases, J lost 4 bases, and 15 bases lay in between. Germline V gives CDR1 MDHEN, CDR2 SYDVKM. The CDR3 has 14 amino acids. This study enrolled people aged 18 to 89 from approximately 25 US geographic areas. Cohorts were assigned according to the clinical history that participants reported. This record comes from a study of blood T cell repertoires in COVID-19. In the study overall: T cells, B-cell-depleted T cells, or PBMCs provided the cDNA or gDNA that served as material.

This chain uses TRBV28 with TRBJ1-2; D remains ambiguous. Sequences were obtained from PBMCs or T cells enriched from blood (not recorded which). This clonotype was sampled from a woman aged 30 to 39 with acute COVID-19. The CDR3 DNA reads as TGTGCCAGCAGCACCCCGGGGTTCGGCTATGGCTACACCTTC. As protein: CASSTPGFGYGYTF.